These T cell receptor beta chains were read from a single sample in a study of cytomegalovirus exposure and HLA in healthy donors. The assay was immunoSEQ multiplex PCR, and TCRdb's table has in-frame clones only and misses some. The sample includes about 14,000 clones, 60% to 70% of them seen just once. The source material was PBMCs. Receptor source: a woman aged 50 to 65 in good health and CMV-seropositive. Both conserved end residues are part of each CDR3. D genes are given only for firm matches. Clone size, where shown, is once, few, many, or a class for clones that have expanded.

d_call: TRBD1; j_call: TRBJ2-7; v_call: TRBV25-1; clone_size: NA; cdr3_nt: TGTGCCAGCAGTCCATGGACAGGAAGAGAGCAGTACTTC; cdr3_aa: CASSPWTGREQYF
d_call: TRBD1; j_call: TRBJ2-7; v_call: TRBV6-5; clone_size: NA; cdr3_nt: TGTGCCAGCAGTTACTCGACACAGGGGTACGAGCAGTACTTC; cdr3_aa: CASSYSTQGYEQYF
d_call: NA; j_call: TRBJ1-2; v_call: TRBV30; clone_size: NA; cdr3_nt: TGTGCCTGGAGTGTACGGGGTGGGTATGGCTACACCTTC; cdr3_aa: CAWSVRGGYGYTF
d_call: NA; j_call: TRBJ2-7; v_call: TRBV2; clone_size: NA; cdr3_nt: TGTGCCGGTTACAGGTACTCCTACGAGCAGTACTTC; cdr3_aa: CAGYRYSYEQYF
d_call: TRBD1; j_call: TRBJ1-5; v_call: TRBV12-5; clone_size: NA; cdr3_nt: TGTGCTAGTGGTCTAAACTCAACCCCGGGACAGCTTAGCAATCAGCCCCAGCATTTT; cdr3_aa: CASGLNSTPGQLSNQPQHF
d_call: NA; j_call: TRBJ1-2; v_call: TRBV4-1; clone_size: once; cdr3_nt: TGCGCCAGCAGCCAAGAATGGGCAGCTATCTATGGCTACACCTTC; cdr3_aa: CASSQEWAAIYGYTF
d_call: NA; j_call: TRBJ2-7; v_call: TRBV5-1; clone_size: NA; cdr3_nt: TGCGCCAGCAGCTTATTACAGAGCTCCTACGAGCAGTACTTC; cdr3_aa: CASSLLQSSYEQYF
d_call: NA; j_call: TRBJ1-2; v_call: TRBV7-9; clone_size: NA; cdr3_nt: TGTGCCAGCAGCCCCGGGGGGCCCTATGGCTACACCTTC; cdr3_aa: CASSPGGPYGYTF
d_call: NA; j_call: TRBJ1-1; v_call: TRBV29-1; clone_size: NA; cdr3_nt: TGCAGCGCCAAACAGGGAATTCCTGAAGCTTTCTTT; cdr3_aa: CSAKQGIPEAFF
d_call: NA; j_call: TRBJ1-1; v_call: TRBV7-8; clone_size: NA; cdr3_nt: TGTGCCAGCATCCAACGGGGTGCGGGGACTGAAGCTTTCTTT; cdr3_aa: CASIQRGAGTEAFF
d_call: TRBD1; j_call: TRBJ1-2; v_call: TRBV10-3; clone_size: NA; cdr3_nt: TGTGCCATCAGGGAGACAGGGGATACACTTGGCTACACCTTC; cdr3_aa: CAIRETGDTLGYTF
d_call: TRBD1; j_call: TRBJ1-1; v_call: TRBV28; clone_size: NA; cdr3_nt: TGTGCCAGCAGGAAACAGGGGAATGGTGAAGCTTTCTTT; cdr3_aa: CASRKQGNGEAFF
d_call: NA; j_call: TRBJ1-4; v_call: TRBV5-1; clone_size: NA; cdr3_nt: TGCGCCAGCAGCTTGGAAGCAGGGGCCAAGGGAAAACTGTTTTTT; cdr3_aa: CASSLEAGAKGKLFF
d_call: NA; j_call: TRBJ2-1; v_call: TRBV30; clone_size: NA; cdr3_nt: TGTGCCTGGAGTCTGAGCTCCTACAATGAGCAGTTCTTC; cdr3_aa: CAWSLSSYNEQFF
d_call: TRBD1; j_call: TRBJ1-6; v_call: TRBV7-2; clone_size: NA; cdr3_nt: TGTGCCAGCAGCTCGGGAGCAGGGGGAAAGTCACCCCTCCACTTT; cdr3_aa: CASSSGAGGKSPLHF